This entry lists 10 T cell receptor beta chains sequenced from one sample in a study of early stage breast cancer tumors. Repertoires were generated with immunoSEQ multiplex PCR, while TCRdb's copy carries only in-frame clones and drops some. The sample shows some 58,000 clones, over 65% of them seen only once. The specimen was blood. The receptors here all came from a person in their twenties or thirties with breast cancer.

In this sample, this clone turned up a few times. The chain uses TRBV28 and TRBJ1-2, with TRBD1 matching over 10 bases. Germline CDR1 is MDHEN and CDR2 is SYDVKM. The length of the CDR3 is 15 residues. V shed 5 bases, J shed 7 bases, and the junction held 10 bases outside the gene matches. CDR3: CASSRDRGLLGGYTF. CDR3 sequence (DNA): TGTGCCAGCAGTAGAGACAGGGGGCTGCTGGGTGGCTACACCTTC.

This chain joins TRBV2 and TRBJ2-5, with D unclear. The CDR3 is 13 residues long. From germline, CDR1 is SNHLY and CDR2 FYNNEI. Trimming removed 2 bases from V and 5 bases from J, with 9 bases in between. CDR3 nucleotide sequence: TGTGCCAGCAGTGAACAGGAATGGGAGACCCAGTACTTC. This gives the protein CASSEQEWETQYF.

The chain has TRBV7-2 and TRBJ1-2; D ambiguous. Germline V CDR1 and CDR2: SGHTA, FQGNSA. CDR3 length: 14 residues. V lost 5 bases and J 7 bases, leaving 17 bases between the germline ends. CDR3 DNA sequence: TGTGCCAGCAGCCCCAGGACTGGCCAGTTTGGCTACACCTTC. It is translated as CASSPRTGQFGYTF.

The rearrangement joins TRBV2 to TRBJ1-6; 7 nucleotides agree with TRBD1. V lost 7 bases, J lost 8 bases, and 14 bases stayed unmatched. This CDR3 comprises 16 residues. CDR1 is SNHLY, CDR2 FYNNEI, per germline. The CDR3 region is CASTPWEGAGDSPLHF. The CDR3 DNA follows: TGTGCCAGCACTCCCTGGGAGGGGGCCGGAGATTCACCCCTCCACTTT.

The J gene is TRBJ2-5, the V gene TRBV7-2; D gene unclear. From germline, CDR1 is SGHTA and CDR2 FQGNSA. The germline V and J ends were trimmed by 0 bases and 7 bases, with 18 bases remaining between them. The CDR3 runs to 16 residues. In DNA, the CDR3 is TGTGCCAGCAGCTTAGCCCAAGGCCCCCTCTCTAGGACCCAGTACTTC. Translated: CASSLAQGPLSRTQYF.

This sequence joins TRBV9 and TRBJ1-2; 8 bases align to TRBD1. The CDR3 totals 14 residues. CDR1 and CDR2 (germline): SGDLS, YYNGEE. V was clipped by 4 bases and J by 5 bases; unmatched bases: 7. CDR3 amino acids: CASSPGTGWYGYTF. CDR3 DNA: TGTGCCAGCAGCCCCGGGACAGGCTGGTATGGCTACACCTTC.

This chain joins TRBV15 and TRBJ1-2; D is uncertain. CDR3 length: 13 amino acids. V lost 3 bases, J lost 5 bases, and 10 bases lay in between. Looked up from germline, CDR1 is LNHNV and CDR2 is YYDKDF (reference sequence). The CDR3, as DNA: TGTGCCACCAGCAGGACGGTTCTTTATGGCTACACCTTC. It codes for CATSRTVLYGYTF.

This clone was seen only once. The chain recombines TRBV20-1 with TRBJ2-7; the D gene is possibly TRBD1 (6 bases). V lost 5 bases to trimming and J lost 6 bases, with 11 bases between them. Germline V gives CDR1 DFQATT, CDR2 SNEGSKA (reference sequence). The CDR3 sequence is 11 residues long. CDR3 DNA: TGCAGTGCTTCCCGGGACACCGAGCAGTACTTC. Its protein is CSASRDTEQYF.

The chain recombines TRBV6-1 with TRBJ1-5; TRBD1 matches 11 bases. CDR1 and CDR2 from the germline V gene are MNHNS and SASEGT. V shed 4 bases, J shed 7 bases, and the junction held 12 bases outside the gene matches. This CDR3 contains 17 residues. CDR3 sequence: CASSAGPDRGRGQPQHF. DNA for the CDR3: TGTGCCAGCAGTGCCGGCCCGGACAGGGGGCGAGGGCAGCCCCAGCATTTT.

The chain couples TRBV5-1 to TRBJ1-2; 9 nucleotides line up with TRBD1. The CDR3 is 13 residues long. Germline V gene lookup returns CDR1 SGHRS and CDR2 YFSETQ. Trimming at V came to 0 bases and at J to 8 bases, leaving 2 bases not matched to a gene. CDR3 nucleotide sequence: TGCGCCAGCAGCTTGGGGACAGGGGCCGGCTACACCTTC. This sequence encodes CASSLGTGAGYTF.